The 2 T cell receptor beta chains below were found in one sample sequenced in a study of Graves' ophthalmopathy and Graves' hyperthyroidism. RNA served as the template for amplifying TCR beta CDR3 regions. First-round RT-PCR relied on HTBI primers, and a second-round multiplex PCR came next. MiXCR, run by TCRdb on the multiplex PCR reads, gives a single entry per CDR3 protein. The table has 500,000 to 700,000 distinct CDR3 sequences, 35% to 40% seen once; the top ten hold about 4%. Sequencing input: peripheral blood or thyroid tissue (not recorded which). The receptors here all came from an adult man with Graves' hyperthyroidism.

This clonotype was recorded at least ten times. The V call is TRBV6-4, the J call TRBJ1-1, with 10 nucleotides matching TRBD1. With V trimmed by 6 bases and J by 5 bases, 3 bases remained unmatched. From germline, CDR1 is MRHNA and CDR2 SNTAGT. This CDR3 has 13 amino acids. The CDR3, as DNA: TGTGCCAGCAGGGGACAGGGGAGTACTGAAGCTTTCTTT. Translation gives CASRGQGSTEAFF.

This clonotype was counted ten times or more. V usage is TRBV14 and J usage is TRBJ1-1; maybe TRBD1 (5 bases). There are 17 residues in the CDR3. V dropped 0 bases and J dropped 5 bases, with 19 bases sitting between them. The V gene's germline CDR1 is SGHDN and CDR2 FVKESK. The CDR3 sequence: CASSQEIQSMGGTEAFF. DNA for the CDR3: TGTGCCAGCAGCCAAGAAATCCAGAGCATGGGGGGGACTGAAGCTTTCTTT.